The 4 T cell receptor beta chains listed next were all sequenced from one sample in a study of T cell repertoires in cytomegalovirus infection. TCRdb re-derived calls from the reads in MiXCR, one entry per CDR3 protein. The sample records fewer than 550,000 distinct CDR3 sequences, under 40% being singletons. The source material was PBMCs. Receptor source: a human donor in good health (CMV status not recorded). Some clones in this sample may be carry-over from other donors' samples.

The rearrangement joins TRBV6-2 or TRBV6-3 to TRBJ2-1, with TRBD1 matching over 7 bases. Trimming cost V 2 bases and J 5 bases; bases outside gene matches: 3. Germline CDR1 MNHEY, CDR2 SVGEGT. The CDR3 length is 14 residues. CDR3 nucleotides: TGTGCCAGCAGTTACCCGACAGGGAACAATGAGCAGTTCTTC. This codes for CASSYPTGNNEQFF.

Notes on this clonotype: The CDR3 end shows no conserved phenylalanine or tryptophan, and so a read error is likely. This chain links TRBV6-6 with TRBJ2-1; tentative D call: TRBD1 (6 bases). Trimming removed 5 bases from V and 1 base from J, with 15 bases in between. Germline V gene data show CDR1 as MNHNY and CDR2 as SVGAGI (reference sequence). The CDR3 spans 16 residues. CDR3 DNA sequence: TGTGCCAGCAGTCTAAGAGGACAGAAATCCTACAATGAGCAGTTCTTA. Translated, it gives CASSLRGQKSYNEQFL.

In this sample, this clonotype turned up once. This sequence joins TRBV7-2 and TRBJ2-7; D is perhaps TRBD2 (5 bases). V was clipped by 1 base and J by 0 bases, with 13 bases between them. Germline loops: CDR1 SGHTA, CDR2 FQGNSA. CDR3 length: 16 residues. CDR3 residues: CASSLDPGRGSYEQYF. The CDR3 coding sequence is TGTGCCAGCAGCTTAGATCCGGGGAGAGGCTCCTACGAGCAGTACTTC. Looking up the rest from reference TRBV7-2 and TRBJ2-7 gives the full variable domain: GAGVSQSPSNKVTEKGKDVELRCDPISGHTALYWYRQSLGQGLEFLIYFQGNSAPDKSGLPSDRFSAERTGGSVSTLTIQRTQQEDSAVYLCASSLDPGRGSYEQYFGPGTRLTVT.

This clonotype was counted between two and nine times. The chain combines TRBV29-1 with TRBJ2-7, with D possibly matching TRBD1 (6 bases). Germline V CDR1 and CDR2: SQVTM, ANQGSEA. V shed 4 bases and J shed 3 bases, with 16 bases lying between them. The CDR3 is 14 residues long. The CDR3 loop reads CSVGGATGRYEQYF. Here the CDR3 DNA reads TGCAGCGTTGGGGGAGCAACAGGGCGCTACGAGCAGTACTTC.